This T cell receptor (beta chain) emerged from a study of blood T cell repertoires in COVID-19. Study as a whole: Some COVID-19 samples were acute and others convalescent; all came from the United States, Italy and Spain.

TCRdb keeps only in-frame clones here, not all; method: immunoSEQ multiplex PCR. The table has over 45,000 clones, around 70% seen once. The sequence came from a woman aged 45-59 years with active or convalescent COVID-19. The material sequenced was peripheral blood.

The CDR3: CASSPGQNQPQHF. CDR3 DNA sequence: TGTGCCAGCTCACCAGGGCAGAATCAGCCCCAGCATTTT. The V gene is TRBV18, the J gene TRBJ1-5; D unclear. From germline, CDR1 is KGHSH and CDR2 LQKENI. This CDR3 region has 13 residues. The germline V and J ends were trimmed by 2 bases and 4 bases, with 6 bases remaining between them.